This T cell receptor beta chain originates from a study of blood T cell repertoires in COVID-19. Study context: Italy, Spain and the United States were the sources of the convalescent and acute COVID-19 samples. Nucleic acid was either cDNA or gDNA, and it came from T cells, B-cell-depleted T cells, or PBMCs.

CDR3 length: 14 amino acids. The V gene's germline CDR1 is SGHTA and CDR2 FQGNSA. J was trimmed by 6 bases and V by 4 bases; bases with no gene match: 6. Study processing details: Quantification of nucleated cells was approximated via reference gene primer amplification. TCRdb keeps only in-frame clones here, not all; method: immunoSEQ multiplex PCR. V, J and clone size derive from that table, while D and trimming were established from the DNA sequence. The sample lists about 200,000 clones, around 84% seen once, with approximately 6.1% in the top ten. The sample taken for sequencing was peripheral blood. The V and J genes are TRBV7-2 and TRBJ1-5; 7 bases align to TRBD1. This clonotype originated in a man older than 75 with acute or convalescent COVID-19. The CDR3 DNA follows: TGTGCCAGCAGCTCCAGGGGGATGGGTCAGCCCCAGCATTTT. Protein: CASSSRGMGQPQHF.